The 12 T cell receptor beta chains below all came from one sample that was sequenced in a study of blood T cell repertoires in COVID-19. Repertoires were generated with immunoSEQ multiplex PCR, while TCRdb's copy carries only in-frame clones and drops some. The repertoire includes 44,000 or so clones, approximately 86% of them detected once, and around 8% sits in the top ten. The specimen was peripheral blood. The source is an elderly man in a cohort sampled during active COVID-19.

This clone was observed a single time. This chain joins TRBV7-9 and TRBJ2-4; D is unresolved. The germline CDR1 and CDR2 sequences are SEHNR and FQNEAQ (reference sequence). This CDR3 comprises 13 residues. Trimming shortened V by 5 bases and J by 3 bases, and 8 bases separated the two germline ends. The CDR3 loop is CASSPQNKNIQYF. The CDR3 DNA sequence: TGTGCCAGCAGCCCCCAAAACAAAAACATTCAGTACTTC.

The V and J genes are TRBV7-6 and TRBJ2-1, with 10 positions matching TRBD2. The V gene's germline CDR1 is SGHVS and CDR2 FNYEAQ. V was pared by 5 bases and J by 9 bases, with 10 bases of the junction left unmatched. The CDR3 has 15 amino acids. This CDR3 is CASSQGASGSGEQFF. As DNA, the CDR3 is TGTGCCAGCAGCCAAGGGGCTAGCGGGAGTGGTGAGCAGTTCTTC.

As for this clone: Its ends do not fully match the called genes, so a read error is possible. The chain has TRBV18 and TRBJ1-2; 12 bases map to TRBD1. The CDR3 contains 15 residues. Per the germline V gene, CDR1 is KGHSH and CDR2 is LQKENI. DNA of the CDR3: TGTGCCAGCTCACCAGGGACAGGGGGCTACTATGGCTCCACCTTC. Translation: CASSPGTGGYYGSTF.

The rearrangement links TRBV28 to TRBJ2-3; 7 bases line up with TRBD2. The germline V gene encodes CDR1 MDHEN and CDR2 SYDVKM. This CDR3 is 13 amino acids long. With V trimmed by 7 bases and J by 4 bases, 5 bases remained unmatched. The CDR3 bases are TGTGCCAGCACGGGGAGGGGTGCAGATACGCAGTATTTT. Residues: CASTGRGADTQYF.

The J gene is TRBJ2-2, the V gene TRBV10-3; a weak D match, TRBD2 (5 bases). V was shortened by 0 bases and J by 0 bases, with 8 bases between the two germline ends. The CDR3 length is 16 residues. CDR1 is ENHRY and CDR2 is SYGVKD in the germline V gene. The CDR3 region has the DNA TGTGCCATCAGTGAGTCTAGCGTCGCGAACACCGGGGAGCTGTTTTTT. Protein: CAISESSVANTGELFF.

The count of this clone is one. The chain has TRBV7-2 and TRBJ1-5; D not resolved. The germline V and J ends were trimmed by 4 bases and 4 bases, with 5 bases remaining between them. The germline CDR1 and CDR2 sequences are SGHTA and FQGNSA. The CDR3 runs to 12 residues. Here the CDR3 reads CASSSFNQPQHF. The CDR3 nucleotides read TGTGCCAGCAGCTCCTTTAATCAGCCCCAGCATTTT.

The CDR3 DNA is TGTGCCAGCAGCCCATTGACGGGCACCGGGGAGCTGTTTTTT. This codes for CASSPLTGTGELFF. The V call is TRBV27, the J call TRBJ2-2; D gene uncertain. The V gene's germline CDR1 is MNHEY and CDR2 SMNVEV (reference sequence). The CDR3 sequence is 14 residues long. The V gene lost 6 bases and the J gene lost 4 bases, with 12 bases spanning the gap.

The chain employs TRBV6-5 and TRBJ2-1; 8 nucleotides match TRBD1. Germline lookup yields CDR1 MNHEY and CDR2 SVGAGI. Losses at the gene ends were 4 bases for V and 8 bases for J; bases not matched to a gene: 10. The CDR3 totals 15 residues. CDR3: CASSSGGTGGHEQFF. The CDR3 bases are TGTGCCAGCAGTTCAGGAGGGACAGGCGGTCATGAGCAGTTCTTC.

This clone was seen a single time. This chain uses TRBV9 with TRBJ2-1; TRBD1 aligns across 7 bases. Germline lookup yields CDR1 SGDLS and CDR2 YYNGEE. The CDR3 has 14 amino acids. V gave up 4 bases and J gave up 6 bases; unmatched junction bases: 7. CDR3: CASSPSGTVNEQFF. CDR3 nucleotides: TGTGCCAGCAGCCCCTCCGGGACAGTCAATGAGCAGTTCTTC.

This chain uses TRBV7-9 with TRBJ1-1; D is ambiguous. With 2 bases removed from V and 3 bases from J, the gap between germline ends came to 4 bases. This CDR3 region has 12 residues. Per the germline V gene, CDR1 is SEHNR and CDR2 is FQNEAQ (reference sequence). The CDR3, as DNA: TGTGCCAGCAGCTTAATCGACACTGAAGCTTTCTTT. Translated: CASSLIDTEAFF. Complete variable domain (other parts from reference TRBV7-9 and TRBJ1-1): DTGVSQNPRHKITKRGQNVTFRCDPISEHNRLYWYRQTLGQGPEFLTYFQNEAQLEKSRLLSDRFSAERPKGSFSTLEIQRTEQGDSAMYLCASSLIDTEAFFGQGTRLTVV.

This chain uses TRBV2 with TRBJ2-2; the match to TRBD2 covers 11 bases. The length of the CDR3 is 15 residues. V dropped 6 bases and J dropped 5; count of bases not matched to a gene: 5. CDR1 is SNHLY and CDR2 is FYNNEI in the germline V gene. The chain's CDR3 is CASRATSGETGELFF. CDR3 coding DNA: TGTGCCAGCAGGGCGACTAGCGGGGAAACCGGGGAGCTGTTTTTT.

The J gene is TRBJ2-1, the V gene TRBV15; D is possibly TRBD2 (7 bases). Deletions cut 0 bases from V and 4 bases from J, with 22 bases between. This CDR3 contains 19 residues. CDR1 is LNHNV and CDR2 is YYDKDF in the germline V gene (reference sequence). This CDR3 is CATSRDGGGAVGKYNEQFF. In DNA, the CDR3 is TGTGCCACCAGCAGAGATGGTGGGGGGGCGGTTGGAAAGTACAATGAGCAGTTCTTC. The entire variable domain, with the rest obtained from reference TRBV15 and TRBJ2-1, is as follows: DAMVIQNPRYQVTQFGKPVTLSCSQTLNHNVMYWYQQKSSQAPKLLFHYYDKDFNNEADTPDNFQSRRPNTSFCFLDIRSPGLGDTAMYLCATSRDGGGAVGKYNEQFFGPGTRLTVL.